The clone carrying this T cell receptor (beta chain) appeared a few times. Its target is not known. A single record per CDR3 protein comes from TCRdb applying MiXCR to the 5' RACE reads. Here the sample spans about 250,000 distinct CDR3 sequences, about 8.9% being singletons. The data were obtained in a study of identical twins. The germline CDR1 and CDR2 sequences are SGDLS and YYNGEE. The CDR3 length is 16 residues. Trimming shortened V by 0 bases and J by 4 bases, and 15 bases separated the two germline ends. Study observations and caveats: Instead of following the same donors, the conclusions were based on cross-sectional statistical analysis. Recombination models fit unrelated individuals' TCR alpha sharing but underestimated twins'.

This sample also appeared in a second study, on yellow fever vaccine responses in identical twins.

This chain links TRBV9 with TRBJ2-3, with D possibly being TRBD2 (5 bases). This TCR was sampled from a woman aged 18-29 years in good health. Sequenced input: CD8+ T cells sorted from blood. The CDR3 DNA sequence: TGTGCCAGCAGCGTAGGGACCGGGGTGTTGGCAGATACGCAGTATTTT. It translates to CASSVGTGVLADTQYF.